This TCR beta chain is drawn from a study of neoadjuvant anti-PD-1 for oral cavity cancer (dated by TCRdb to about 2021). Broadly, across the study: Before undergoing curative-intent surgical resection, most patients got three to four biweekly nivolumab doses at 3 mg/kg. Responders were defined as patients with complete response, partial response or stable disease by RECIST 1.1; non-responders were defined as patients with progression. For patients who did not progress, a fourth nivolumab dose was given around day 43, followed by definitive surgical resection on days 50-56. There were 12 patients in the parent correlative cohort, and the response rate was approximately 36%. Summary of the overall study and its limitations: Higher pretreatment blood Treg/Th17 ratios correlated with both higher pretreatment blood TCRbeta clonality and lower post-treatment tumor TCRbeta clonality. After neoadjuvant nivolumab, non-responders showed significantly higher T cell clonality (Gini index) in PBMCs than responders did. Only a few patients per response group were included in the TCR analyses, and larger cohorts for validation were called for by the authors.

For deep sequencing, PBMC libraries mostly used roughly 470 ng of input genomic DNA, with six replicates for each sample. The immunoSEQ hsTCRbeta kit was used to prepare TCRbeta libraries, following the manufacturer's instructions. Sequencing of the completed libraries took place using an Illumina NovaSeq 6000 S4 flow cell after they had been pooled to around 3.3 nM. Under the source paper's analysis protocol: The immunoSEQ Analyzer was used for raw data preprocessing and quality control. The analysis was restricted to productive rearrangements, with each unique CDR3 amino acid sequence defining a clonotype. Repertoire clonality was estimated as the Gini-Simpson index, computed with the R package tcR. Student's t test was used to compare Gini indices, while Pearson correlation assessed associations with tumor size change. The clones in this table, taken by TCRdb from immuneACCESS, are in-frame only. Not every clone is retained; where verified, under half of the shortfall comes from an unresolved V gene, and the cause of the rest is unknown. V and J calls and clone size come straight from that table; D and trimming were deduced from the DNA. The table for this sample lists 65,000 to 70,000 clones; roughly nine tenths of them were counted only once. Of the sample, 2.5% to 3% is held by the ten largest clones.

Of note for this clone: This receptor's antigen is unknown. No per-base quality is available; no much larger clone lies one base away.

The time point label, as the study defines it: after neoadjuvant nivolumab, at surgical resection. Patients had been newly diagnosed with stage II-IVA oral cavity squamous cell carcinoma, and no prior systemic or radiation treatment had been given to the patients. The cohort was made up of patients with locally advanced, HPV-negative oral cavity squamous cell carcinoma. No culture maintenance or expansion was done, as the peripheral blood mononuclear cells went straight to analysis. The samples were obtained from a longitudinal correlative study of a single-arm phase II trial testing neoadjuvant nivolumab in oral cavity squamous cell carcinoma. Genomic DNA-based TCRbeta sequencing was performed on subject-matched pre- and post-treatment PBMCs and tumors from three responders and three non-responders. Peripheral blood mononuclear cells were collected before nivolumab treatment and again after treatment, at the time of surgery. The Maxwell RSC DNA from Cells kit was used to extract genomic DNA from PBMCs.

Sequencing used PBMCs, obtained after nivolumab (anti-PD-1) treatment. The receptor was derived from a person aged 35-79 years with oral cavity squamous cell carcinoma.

CDR3 sequence: CASSPTSGQETQYF. The DNA reads as follows: TGTGCCAGCAGCCCGACTAGCGGCCAAGAGACCCAGTACTTC. This sequence uses TRBV7-3 and TRBJ2-5, with TRBD2 identical over 9 junction bases. Trimming takes 5 bases off V and 1 base off J; junction bases not matched to a gene: 2. The CDR3 contains 14 residues, cysteine and phenylalanine counted. Kept here is only the CDR3 DNA, which spans 42 bases and is read in frame from base 1. CDR1 is given as SGHTA and CDR2 as FQGTGA, both from the germline V gene.